These T cell receptor beta chains were read from a single sample in a study of CD8+ T cells in alopecia areata. Using immunoSEQ multiplex PCR, the repertoire was profiled, and TCRdb retains in-frame clones only, with some absent. The table lists under 350,000 clones, 58% of them singletons, with roughly 1.8% in the top ten. The sequencing used CD4+ T cells sorted from blood, collected at week 24, from a patient treated with tofacitinib. Every receptor here comes from a human donor with alopecia areata. Both conserved end residues are part of each CDR3. D genes are given only for firm matches. Some rows have no size entry. The others give once, few or many, or a class for an expanded clone.

TRBD1	NA	TRBJ1-3	TRBV29-1	TGCAGCGTCGCCCGCGGGACAGGGGCTGGAAACACCATATATTTT	CSVARGTGAGNTIYF
NA	NA	TRBJ2-5	TRBV29-1	TGCAGCGTTGACGTGTCACGAGAGACCCAGTACTTC	CSVDVSRETQYF
NA	few	TRBJ2-2	TRBV4-3	TGCGCCAGCAGCCGGGGACAACGAGCGAACACCGGGGAGCTGTTTTTT	CASSRGQRANTGELFF
NA	few	TRBJ1-4	TRBV29-1	TGCAGCGCTCTGGGGGTTGATGGGAACAATGAAAAACTGTTTTTT	CSALGVDGNNEKLFF
TRBD2	NA	TRBJ2-1	TRBV7-2	TGTGCCAGCAGCTTTAGACTAGCGGGGAGGGATGAGCAGTTCTTC	CASSFRLAGRDEQFF
NA	NA	TRBJ1-1	TRBV7-2	TGTGCCAGCAGCTCCCTTTCGGTGGGTCGGACTGAAGCTTTCTTT	CASSSLSVGRTEAFF
TRBD1	NA	TRBJ1-2	TRBV4-1	TGCGCCAGCAGCCAATTGGACAGGGGCCGTGGCTACACCTTC	CASSQLDRGRGYTF
TRBD1	NA	TRBJ1-2	TRBV9	TGTGCCAGCAGCGAAACAGGGGGCGGCTATGGCTACACCTTC	CASSETGGGYGYTF
NA	NA	TRBJ2-7	TRBV5-6	TGTGCCAGCAGACCGGACAGTCACTACGAGCAGTACTTC	CASRPDSHYEQYF
TRBD1	NA	TRBJ2-7	TRBV15	TGTGCCACCAGCCCCGCGACAGGGACCCTCTACGAGCAGTACTTC	CATSPATGTLYEQYF
NA	NA	TRBJ2-7	TRBV30	TGTGCCTGGAGTGTACGGGAGCGGGTCGAGCAGTACTTC	CAWSVRERVEQYF
NA	NA	TRBJ1-5	TRBV30	TGTGCCTGGAGTGTCGAGAGCAGCAATCAGCCCCAGCATTTT	CAWSVESSNQPQHF
NA	NA	TRBJ2-3	TRBV15	TGTGCCACCAGTACCAGACTGGGGGGAGATACGCAGTATTTT	CATSTRLGGDTQYF
TRBD1	NA	TRBJ1-4	TRBV2	TGTGCCAGCACGCTAAGGGGGCGCGGAGAAAAACTGTTTTTT	CASTLRGRGEKLFF
TRBD1	NA	TRBJ1-2	TRBV5-1	TGCGCCAGCAGCTTCGGGGACAGCGAGGTGGTTGATGGCTACACCTTC	CASSFGDSEVVDGYTF
NA	NA	TRBJ1-5	TRBV27	TGTGCCAGCAGGCCAGGTACCCCCTGGGGTCAGCCCCAGCATTTT	CASRPGTPWGQPQHF
TRBD1	NA	TRBJ1-5	TRBV7-9	TGTGCCAGCAGCCCGGGACAGGGATACAGCAATCAGCCCCAGCATTTT	CASSPGQGYSNQPQHF
NA	few	TRBJ1-5	TRBV2	TGTGCCAGCAGGGCGGGCCTTAGCAATCAGCCCCAGCATTTT	CASRAGLSNQPQHF
NA	NA	TRBJ2-2	TRBV4-2	TGTGCCAGCACCGGGGCCACGAACACCGGGGAGCTGTTTTTT	CASTGATNTGELFF
NA	NA	TRBJ2-1	TRBV7-2	TGTGCCAGCAGCCCCGCTAGCAACAATGAGCAGTTCTTC	CASSPASNNEQFF
NA	NA	TRBJ2-7	TRBV5-4	TGTGCCAGCAGCTTAGGGCGGGGGCCTTCCTACGAGCAGTACTTC	CASSLGRGPSYEQYF
TRBD1	NA	TRBJ1-2	TRBV6-1	TGTGCCAGCAGTGAAGCACAGGGACAGTACTATGGCTACACCTTC	CASSEAQGQYYGYTF
NA	NA	TRBJ2-2	TRBV6-5	TGTGCCAGCACCGGGGGGCGCACCGGGGAGCTGTTTTTT	CASTGGRTGELFF
NA	NA	TRBJ2-7	TRBV30	TGTGCCTGGAGTGTCCGGACAACTACCTCCTACGAGCAGTACTTC	CAWSVRTTTSYEQYF
TRBD1	NA	TRBJ2-7	TRBV28	TGTGCCAGCACCCAAACGGACAGGGCCGGAGAGCAGTACTTC	CASTQTDRAGEQYF
NA	few	TRBJ1-2	TRBV20-1	TGCAGTGCTAGCTATGGCTATGGCTACACCTTC	CSASYGYGYTF
NA	NA	TRBJ1-1	TRBV30	TGTGCCTGGAGTAACAGACTACTGAACACTGAAGCTTTCTTT	CAWSNRLLNTEAFF